These T cell receptor beta chains were read from a single sample in a study of blood T cell repertoires in COVID-19. Method: immunoSEQ multiplex PCR; TCRdb's copy keeps in-frame clones and lacks some. The sample shows some 85,000 clones, nearly 80% of them seen only once. The material sequenced was peripheral blood. These receptors were taken from a man aged 70 or older with COVID-19, enrolled during active disease. CDR3s include the opening cysteine and the closing phenylalanine or tryptophan. D genes are given only for firm matches. Part of the rows lack a size; the others show once, few, many or a class for expanded clones.

TRBD2 - TRBJ2-3 TRBV18 CASSPRTSRGSTDTQYF TGTGCCAGCTCACCGAGGACTAGTAGGGGTAGCACAGATACGCAGTATTTT
- - TRBJ1-5 TRBV4-1 CASSQYSNQPQHF TGCGCCAGCAGCCAATATAGCAATCAGCCCCAGCATTTT
- - TRBJ2-7 TRBV11-2 CASSLQVTGTYEQYF TGTGCCAGCAGCTTACAAGTTACGGGGACCTACGAGCAGTACTTC
- - TRBJ2-5 TRBV7-2 CASSLVLQETQYF TGTGCCAGCAGCTTAGTACTGCAAGAGACCCAGTACTTC
- - TRBJ1-5 TRBV27 CASSLNPLAGQPQHF TGTGCCAGCAGTTTAAATCCCCTGGCGGGTCAGCCCCAGCATTTT
TRBD1 - TRBJ1-5 TRBV5-4 CASSLTGGISDQPQHF TGTGCCAGCAGCTTGACAGGGGGCATTTCAGATCAGCCCCAGCATTTT
- - TRBJ1-4 TRBV12-2 CASRLITGGSTNEKLFF TGTGCAAGTCGCTTAATCACAGGGGGCTCGACTAATGAAAAACTGTTTTTT
- - TRBJ2-6 TRBV10-3 CAISVEGSDANVLTF TGTGCCATCAGTGTGGAGGGCTCCGACGCCAACGTCCTGACTTTC
- - TRBJ1-2 TRBV11-2 CASSRTLGHYGGYTF TGTGCCAGCAGCCGGACGTTGGGGCACTACGGTGGCTACACCTTC
TRBD1 once TRBJ1-2 TRBV7-2 CASSLRQGDGYTF TGTGCCAGCAGCTTACGACAGGGTGACGGCTACACCTTC
- - TRBJ2-7 TRBV6-2/TRBV6-3 CASSYKTGPTYEQYF TGTGCCAGCAGTTACAAGACAGGCCCTACCTACGAGCAGTACTTC
- - TRBJ1-3 TRBV28 CASSFGGAGNTIYF TGTGCCAGCAGTTTTGGGGGGGCTGGAAACACCATATATTTT
- - TRBJ1-1 TRBV5-4 CASSAGGSGGTEAFF TGTGCCAGCAGCGCGGGGGGGTCCGGAGGGACTGAAGCTTTCTTT
- - TRBJ1-1 TRBV27 CASSLYAGRRDTEAFF TGTGCCAGCAGTTTATACGCCGGCCGCAGGGACACTGAAGCTTTCTTT
- once TRBJ2-7 TRBV5-1 CASSLRPTGLSYEQYF TGCGCCAGCAGCTTACGACCGACAGGACTCTCCTACGAGCAGTACTTC
- - TRBJ1-2 TRBV9 CASSVGAGGTYGYTF TGTGCCAGCAGCGTAGGCGCAGGAGGGACCTATGGCTACACCTTC
- - TRBJ1-1 TRBV2 CASSTGTNTEAFF TGTGCCAGCAGTACAGGGACGAACACTGAAGCTTTCTTT
- - TRBJ1-1 TRBV5-1 CASSLVGSRGTEAFF TGCGCCAGCAGCTTGGTGGGGAGCCGGGGCACTGAAGCTTTCTTT
- - TRBJ2-3 TRBV11-3 CASSLLGGHTDTQYF TGTGCCAGCAGTCTCTTGGGCGGACACACAGATACGCAGTATTTT
TRBD1 - TRBJ1-6 TRBV27 CASRNGITGAPSPLHF TGTGCCAGCAGAAACGGAATTACAGGGGCCCCCTCACCCCTCCACTTT
TRBD1 few TRBJ2-1 TRBV24-1 CATSDLDRGLSEQFF TGTGCCACCAGTGATTTGGACAGGGGGCTGAGTGAGCAGTTCTTC
- - TRBJ1-3 TRBV2 CASSEAHREGNTIYF TGTGCCAGCAGTGAAGCGCACAGGGAGGGAAACACCATATATTTT
- - TRBJ1-2 TRBV11-2 CASSLEAYYGYTF TGTGCCAGCAGCTTAGAGGCTTACTATGGCTACACCTTC
TRBD1 - TRBJ1-4 TRBV5-6 CASSGDRVSTNEKLFF TGTGCCAGCAGCGGGGACAGGGTCTCAACTAATGAAAAACTGTTTTTT
TRBD1 - TRBJ1-1 TRBV4-3 CASSQGSGGKTEAFF TGCGCCAGCAGCCAAGGGTCAGGGGGTAAGACTGAAGCTTTCTTT
TRBD1 few TRBJ1-5 TRBV28 CASNTGTGGRQPQHF TGTGCCAGCAATACGGGGACAGGGGGACGTCAGCCCCAGCATTTT
- - TRBJ1-2 TRBV12-5 CASGLIPDKITYGYTF TGTGCTAGTGGTTTGATCCCGGACAAGATAACCTATGGCTACACCTTC
TRBD1 - TRBJ2-7 TRBV11-2 CASSVSGTGYSYEQYF TGTGCCAGCAGCGTCTCCGGGACAGGGTACTCCTACGAGCAGTACTTC
TRBD1 - TRBJ1-2 TRBV6-5 CASSYLQGIDGYTF TGTGCCAGCAGTTACTTACAGGGGATTGATGGCTACACCTTC
- - TRBJ1-1 TRBV29-1 CSVGLSLNTEAFF TGCAGCGTGGGCCTCAGTTTGAACACTGAAGCTTTCTTT
- - TRBJ1-1 TRBV7-6 CASSEVRNTEAFF TGTGCCAGCAGTGAGGTCCGGAACACTGAAGCTTTCTTT
- - TRBJ2-5 TRBV11-3 CASSLFGATLQETQYF TGTGCCAGCAGCTTATTTGGGGCTACCCTCCAAGAGACCCAGTACTTC
TRBD1 - TRBJ1-3 TRBV18 CASSPQGQGSGNTIYF TGTGCCAGCTCACCCCAAGGACAGGGCTCTGGAAACACCATATATTTT
- once TRBJ1-2 TRBV6-2/TRBV6-3 CASSYLGGGGGYTF TGTGCCAGCAGTTACTTAGGCGGAGGAGGTGGCTACACCTTC
TRBD1 - TRBJ2-7 TRBV5-1 CASKNSGQASREQYF TGCGCCAGCAAAAACTCGGGACAGGCCTCCCGGGAGCAGTACTTC
TRBD1 few TRBJ2-7 TRBV7-2 CASRQGTVHEQYF TGTGCCAGCAGACAAGGGACAGTCCACGAGCAGTACTTC
TRBD2 once TRBJ2-7 TRBV4-3 CASSQGAGGLEWQYF TGCGCCAGCAGCCAAGGAGCGGGGGGGCTTGAATGGCAGTACTTC
- - TRBJ1-6 TRBV5-1 CASSLAGGSPLHF TGCGCCAGCAGCTTGGCCGGGGGATCACCCCTCCACTTT
TRBD1 - TRBJ1-3 TRBV7-2 CASSRLGQSSGNTIYF TGTGCCAGCAGCCGTTTGGGACAGTCCTCTGGAAACACCATATATTTT